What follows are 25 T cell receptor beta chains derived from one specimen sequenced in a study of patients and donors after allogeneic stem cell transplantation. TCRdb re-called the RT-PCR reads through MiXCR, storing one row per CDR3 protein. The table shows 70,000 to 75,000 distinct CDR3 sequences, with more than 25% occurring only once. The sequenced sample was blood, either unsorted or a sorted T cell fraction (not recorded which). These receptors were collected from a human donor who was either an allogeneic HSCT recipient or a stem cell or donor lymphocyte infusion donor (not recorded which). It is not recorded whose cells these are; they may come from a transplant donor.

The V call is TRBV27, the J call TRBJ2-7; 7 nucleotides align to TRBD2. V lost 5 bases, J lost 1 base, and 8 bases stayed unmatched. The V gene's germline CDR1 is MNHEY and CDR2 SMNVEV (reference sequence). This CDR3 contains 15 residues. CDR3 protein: CASSAISGISYEQYF. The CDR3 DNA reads TGTGCCAGCAGTGCAATAAGCGGGATTTCCTACGAGCAGTACTTC.

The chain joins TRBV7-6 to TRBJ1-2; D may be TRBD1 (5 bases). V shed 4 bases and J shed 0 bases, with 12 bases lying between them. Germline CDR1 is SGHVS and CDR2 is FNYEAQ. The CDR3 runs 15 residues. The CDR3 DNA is TGTGCCAGCAGCTATAGTTCGGGGGCTAACTATGGCTACACCTTC. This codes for CASSYSSGANYGYTF.

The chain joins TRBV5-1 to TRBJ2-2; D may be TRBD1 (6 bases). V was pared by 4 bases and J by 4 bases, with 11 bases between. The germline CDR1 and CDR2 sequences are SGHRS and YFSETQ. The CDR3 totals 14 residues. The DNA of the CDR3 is TGCGCCAGCAGCACCGGACAGCTCACCGGGGAGCTGTTTTTT. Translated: CASSTGQLTGELFF.

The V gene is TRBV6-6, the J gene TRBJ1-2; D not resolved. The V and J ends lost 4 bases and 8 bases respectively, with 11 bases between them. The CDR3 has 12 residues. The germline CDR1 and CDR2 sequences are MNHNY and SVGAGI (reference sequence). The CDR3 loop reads CASSSATWGYTF. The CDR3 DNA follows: TGTGCCAGCAGTTCGGCAACTTGGGGCTACACCTTC.

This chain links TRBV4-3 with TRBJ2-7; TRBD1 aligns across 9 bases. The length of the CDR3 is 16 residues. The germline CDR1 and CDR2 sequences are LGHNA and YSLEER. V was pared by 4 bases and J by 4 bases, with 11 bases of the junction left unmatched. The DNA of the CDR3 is TGCGCCAGCAGCCCAGAACATACAGGGGGCATTTACGAGCAGTACTTC. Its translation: CASSPEHTGGIYEQYF.

CDR3 DNA: TGTGCCAGCAGCTCTGTGGGGAGAGGGCGTTACGAGCAGTACTTC. This gives the protein CASSSVGRGRYEQYF. The chain joins TRBV5-5 to TRBJ2-7, with a possible D match to TRBD2 (5 bases). V lost 3 bases and J 4 bases, leaving 17 bases between the germline ends. Germline V CDR1 and CDR2: SGHKS, YYEKEE (reference sequence). The CDR3 extends over 15 amino acids.

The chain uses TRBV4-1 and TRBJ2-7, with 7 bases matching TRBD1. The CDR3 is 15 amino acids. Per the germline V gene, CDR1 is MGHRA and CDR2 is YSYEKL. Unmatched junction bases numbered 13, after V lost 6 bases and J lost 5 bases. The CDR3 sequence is CASRRQGDRGNEQYF. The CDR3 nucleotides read TGCGCCAGCAGAAGACAGGGAGATCGAGGCAACGAGCAGTACTTC.

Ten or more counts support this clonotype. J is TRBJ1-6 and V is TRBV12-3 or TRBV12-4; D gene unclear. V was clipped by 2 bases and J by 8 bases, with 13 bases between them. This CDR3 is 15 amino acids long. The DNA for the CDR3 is TGTGCCAGCAGTTTATCCCCGACATCCGATTCACCCCTCCACTTT. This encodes CASSLSPTSDSPLHF.

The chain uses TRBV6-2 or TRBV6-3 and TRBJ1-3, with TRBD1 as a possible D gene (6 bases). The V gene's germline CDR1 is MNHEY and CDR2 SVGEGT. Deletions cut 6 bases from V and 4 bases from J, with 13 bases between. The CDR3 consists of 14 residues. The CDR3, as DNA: TGTGCCAGCAGGATAACAGGGTTCGGAAACACCATATATTTT. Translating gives CASRITGFGNTIYF.

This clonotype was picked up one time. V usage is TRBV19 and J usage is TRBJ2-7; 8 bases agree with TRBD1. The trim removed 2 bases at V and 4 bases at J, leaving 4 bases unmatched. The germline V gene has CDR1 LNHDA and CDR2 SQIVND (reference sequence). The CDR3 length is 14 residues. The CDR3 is CASSILDRVYEQYF. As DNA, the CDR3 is TGTGCCAGTAGTATACTGGACAGGGTTTACGAGCAGTACTTC. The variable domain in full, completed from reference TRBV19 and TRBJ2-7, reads DGGITQSPKYLFRKEGQNVTLSCEQNLNHDAMYWYRQDPGQGLRLIYYSQIVNDFQKGDIAEGYSVSREKKESFPLTVTSAQKNPTAFYLCASSILDRVYEQYFGPGTRLTVT.

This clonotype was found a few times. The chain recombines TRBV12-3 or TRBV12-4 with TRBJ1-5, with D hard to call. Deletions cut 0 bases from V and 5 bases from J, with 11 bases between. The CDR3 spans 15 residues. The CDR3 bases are TGTGCCAGCAGTTTAGCCAAAAAGCGCTATCAGCCCCAGCATTTT. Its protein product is CASSLAKKRYQPQHF.

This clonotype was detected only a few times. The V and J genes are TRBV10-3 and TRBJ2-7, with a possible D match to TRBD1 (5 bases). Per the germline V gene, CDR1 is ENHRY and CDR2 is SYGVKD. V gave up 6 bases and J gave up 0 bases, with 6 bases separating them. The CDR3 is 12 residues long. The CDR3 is CAIRTVSYEQYF. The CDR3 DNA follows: TGTGCCATCAGGACAGTCTCCTACGAGCAGTACTTC.

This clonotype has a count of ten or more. This CDR3 reads CASSLFPRQGPGNTIYF. Written as DNA, the CDR3 is TGTGCCAGCAGTTTATTCCCGCGACAGGGGCCCGGAAACACCATATATTTT. The V and J genes are TRBV28 and TRBJ1-3; 8 bases agree with TRBD1. Germline V gives CDR1 MDHEN, CDR2 SYDVKM. The CDR3 has 17 amino acids. After removal of 1 base from V and 4 bases from J, the junction contained 9 bases not matched to a gene.

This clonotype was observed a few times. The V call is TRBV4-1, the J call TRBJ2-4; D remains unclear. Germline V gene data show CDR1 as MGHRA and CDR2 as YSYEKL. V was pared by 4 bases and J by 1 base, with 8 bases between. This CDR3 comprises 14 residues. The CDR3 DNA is TGCGCCAGCAGCCCCGACCCGGCCAAAAACATTCAGTACTTC. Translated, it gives CASSPDPAKNIQYF.

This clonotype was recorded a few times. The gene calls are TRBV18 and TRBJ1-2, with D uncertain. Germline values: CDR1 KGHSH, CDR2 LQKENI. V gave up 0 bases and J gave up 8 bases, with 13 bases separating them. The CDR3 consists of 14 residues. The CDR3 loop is CASSPPTGLEGYTF. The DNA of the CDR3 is TGTGCCAGCTCACCACCGACCGGCCTCGAGGGCTACACCTTC. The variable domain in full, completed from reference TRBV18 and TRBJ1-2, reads NAGVMQNPRHLVRRRGQEARLRCSPMKGHSHVYWYRQLPEEGLKFMVYLQKENIIDESGMPKERFSAEFPKEGPSILRIQQVVRGDSAAYFCASSPPTGLEGYTFGSGTRLTVV.

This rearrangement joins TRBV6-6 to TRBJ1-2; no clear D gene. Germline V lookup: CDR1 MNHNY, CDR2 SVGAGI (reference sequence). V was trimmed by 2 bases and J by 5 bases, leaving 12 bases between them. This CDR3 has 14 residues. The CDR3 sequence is CASSYPDQFYGYTF. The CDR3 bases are TGTGCCAGCAGTTACCCAGATCAATTTTATGGCTACACCTTC.

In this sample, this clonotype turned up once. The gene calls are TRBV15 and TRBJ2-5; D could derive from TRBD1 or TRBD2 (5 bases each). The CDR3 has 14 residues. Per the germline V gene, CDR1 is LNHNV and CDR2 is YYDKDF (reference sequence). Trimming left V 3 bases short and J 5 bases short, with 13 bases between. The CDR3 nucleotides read TGTGCCACCAGCAGGTCCGGGACGGCGGAGACCCAGTACTTC. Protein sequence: CATSRSGTAETQYF. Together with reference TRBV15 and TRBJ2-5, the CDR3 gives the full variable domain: DAMVIQNPRYQVTQFGKPVTLSCSQTLNHNVMYWYQQKSSQAPKLLFHYYDKDFNNEADTPDNFQSRRPNTSFCFLDIRSPGLGDTAMYLCATSRSGTAETQYFGPGTRLLVL.

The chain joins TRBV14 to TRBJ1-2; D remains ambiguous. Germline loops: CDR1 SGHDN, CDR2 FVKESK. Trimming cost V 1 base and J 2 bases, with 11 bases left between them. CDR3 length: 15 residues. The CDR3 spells CASSQVGQVNYGYTF. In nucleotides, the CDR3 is TGTGCCAGCAGCCAAGTCGGGCAGGTGAACTATGGCTACACCTTC.

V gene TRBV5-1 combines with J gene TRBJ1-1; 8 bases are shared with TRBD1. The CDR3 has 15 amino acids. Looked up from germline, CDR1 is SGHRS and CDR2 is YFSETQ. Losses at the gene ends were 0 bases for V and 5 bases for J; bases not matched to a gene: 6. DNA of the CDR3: TGCGCCAGCAGCTTGGGGGGACAGGAGGGGACTGAAGCTTTCTTT. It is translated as CASSLGGQEGTEAFF.

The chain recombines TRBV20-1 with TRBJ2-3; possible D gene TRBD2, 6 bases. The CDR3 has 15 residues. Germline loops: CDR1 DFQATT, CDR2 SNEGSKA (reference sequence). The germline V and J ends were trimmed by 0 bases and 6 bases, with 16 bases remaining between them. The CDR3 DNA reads TGCAGTGCTAGAGAGATCGGCGGGGCCAGCGATACGCAGTATTTT. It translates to CSAREIGGASDTQYF.

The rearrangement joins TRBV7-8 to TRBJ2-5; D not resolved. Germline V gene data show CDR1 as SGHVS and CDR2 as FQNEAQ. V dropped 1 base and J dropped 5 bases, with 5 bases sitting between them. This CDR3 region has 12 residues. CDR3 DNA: TGTGCCAGCAGCTTAGAGTGGGAGACCCAGTACTTC. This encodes CASSLEWETQYF.

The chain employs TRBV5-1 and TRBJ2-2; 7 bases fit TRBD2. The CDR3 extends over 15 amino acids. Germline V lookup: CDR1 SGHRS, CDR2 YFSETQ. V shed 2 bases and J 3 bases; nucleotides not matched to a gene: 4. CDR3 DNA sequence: TGCGCCAGCAGCTTCTTTCGGGGGGACACCGGGGAGCTGTTTTTT. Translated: CASSFFRGDTGELFF.

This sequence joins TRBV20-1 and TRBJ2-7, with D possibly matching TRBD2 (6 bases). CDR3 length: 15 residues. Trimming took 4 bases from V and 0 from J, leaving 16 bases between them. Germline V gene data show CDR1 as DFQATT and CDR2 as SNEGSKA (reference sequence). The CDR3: CSAIWASASSYEQYF. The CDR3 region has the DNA TGCAGTGCTATATGGGCTAGCGCAAGCTCCTACGAGCAGTACTTC.

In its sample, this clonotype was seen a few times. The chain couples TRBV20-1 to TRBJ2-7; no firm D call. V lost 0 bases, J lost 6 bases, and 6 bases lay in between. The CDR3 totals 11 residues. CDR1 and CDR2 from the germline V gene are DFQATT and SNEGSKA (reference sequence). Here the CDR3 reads CSAREGGEQYF. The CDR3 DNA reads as TGCAGTGCTAGAGAAGGCGGCGAGCAGTACTTC.

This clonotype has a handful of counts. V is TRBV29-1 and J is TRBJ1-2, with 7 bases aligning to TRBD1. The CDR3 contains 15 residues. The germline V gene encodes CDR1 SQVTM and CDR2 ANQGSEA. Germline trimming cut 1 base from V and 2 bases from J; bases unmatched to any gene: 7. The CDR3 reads CSVEGDSLSNYGYTF. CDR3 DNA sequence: TGCAGCGTTGAAGGGGACAGTCTTAGCAACTATGGCTACACCTTC. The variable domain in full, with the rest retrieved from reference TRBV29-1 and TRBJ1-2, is SAVISQKPSRDICQRGTSLTIQCQVDSQVTMMFWYRQQPGQSLTLIATANQGSEATYESGFVIDKFPISRPNLTFSTLTVSNMSPEDSSIYLCSVEGDSLSNYGYTFGSGTRLTVV.